A single sample is the source of the 29 T cell receptor beta chains below, sequenced in a study of T cells in Graves' hyperthyroidism and ophthalmopathy. Amplified TCR beta CDR3 regions came from RNA transcripts. A set of HTBI primers served as the primers for a first-round RT-PCR of the TCR CDR3. TCRdb redid the calling of the multiplex PCR reads with MiXCR, one entry per CDR3 protein. The sample has a few hundred thousand distinct CDR3 sequences, about half seen once. The sample consisted of peripheral blood or thyroid tissue (not recorded which). The receptor source for this set is an adult woman with Graves' disease, either hyperthyroidism or ophthalmopathy (not recorded which).

The V and J genes are TRBV20-1 and TRBJ2-7; TRBD1 agrees at 10 bases. CDR1 DFQATT and CDR2 SNEGSKA come from the germline V gene (reference sequence). CDR3 length: 13 amino acids. Trimming at V came to 6 bases and at J to 6 bases, leaving 8 bases not matched to a gene. CDR3 residues: CSAGGDRGREQYF. The CDR3 DNA sequence: TGCAGTGCAGGGGGGGACAGGGGACGCGAGCAGTACTTC.

The sample holds one count of this clonotype. The chain couples TRBV7-9 to TRBJ1-2; 9 positions agree with TRBD1. The germline gives CDR1 SEHNR, CDR2 FQNEAQ (reference sequence). V trimming: 5 bases; J trimming: 4 bases; junction bases outside the gene matches: 11. This CDR3 contains 16 residues. CDR3 sequence: CASSVERDRDLYGYTF. CDR3 DNA: TGTGCCAGCAGCGTTGAGCGGGACAGGGACCTCTATGGCTACACCTTC.

The genes are TRBV29-1 and TRBJ1-5; TRBD1 matches 8 bases. CDR3 length equals 13 residues. Trimming removed 6 bases from V and 4 bases from J; junction bases left unmatched: 5. Germline V CDR1 and CDR2: SQVTM, ANQGSEA. The CDR3 sequence: CSVGTGRNQPQHF. Written as DNA, the CDR3 is TGCAGCGTGGGGACAGGCCGAAATCAGCCCCAGCATTTT.

This clonotype was counted ten times or more. The chain uses TRBV5-8 and TRBJ1-1; D remains ambiguous. The germline gives CDR1 SGHTS, CDR2 YDEGEE. Between the trimmed V and J ends, which lost 5 bases and 1 base, there was a span of 12 bases. This CDR3 is 14 amino acids long. Here the CDR3 DNA reads TGTGCCAGCAGTTCCGTTTGGGGGAACACTGAAGCTTTCTTT. This gives the protein CASSSVWGNTEAFF.

The rearrangement links TRBV28 to TRBJ2-7; D uncertain. Germline-derived CDR1 and CDR2 are MDHEN and SYDVKM. The V end was cut by 2 bases, the J end by 3 bases, with 17 bases between. The CDR3 contains 16 residues. The CDR3 DNA is TGTGCCAGCAGTTTAGGTTCGTACAGAACCGGCTACGAGCAGTACTTC. Translation: CASSLGSYRTGYEQYF. The variable domain in full, with the rest retrieved from reference TRBV28 and TRBJ2-7, is DVKVTQSSRYLVKRTGEKVFLECVQDMDHENMFWYRQDPGLGLRLIYFSYDVKMKEKGDIPEGYSVSREKKERFSLILESASTNQTSMYLCASSLGSYRTGYEQYFGPGTRLTVT.

J is TRBJ1-1 and V is TRBV5-6; TRBD1 aligns across 10 bases. CDR1 and CDR2 (germline): SGHDT, YYEEEE. V dropped 4 bases and J dropped 10; count of bases not matched to a gene: 7. The CDR3 has 13 residues. The CDR3: CASSPAGQGRAFF. CDR3 sequence (DNA): TGTGCCAGCAGCCCTGCGGGACAGGGGCGAGCTTTCTTT. The full variable domain, rest sourced from reference TRBV5-6 and TRBJ1-1, is DAGVTQSPTHLIKTRGQQVTLRCSPKSGHDTVSWYQQALGQGPQFIFQYYEEEERQRGNFPDRFSGHQFPNYSSELNVNALLLGDSALYLCASSPAGQGRAFFGQGTRLTVV.

The V call is TRBV20-1, the J call TRBJ1-2; D is ambiguous. Between the trimmed V and J ends, which lost 6 bases and 1 base, there was a span of 3 bases. Per the germline V gene, CDR1 is DFQATT and CDR2 is SNEGSKA (reference sequence). The CDR3 has 10 amino acids. The CDR3, as DNA: TGCAGTGCAATTAACTATGGCTACACCTTC. Protein: CSAINYGYTF.

The chain employs TRBV7-9 and TRBJ2-5; D is possibly TRBD2 (5 bases). Germline CDR1 reads SEHNR; CDR2 reads FQNEAQ (reference sequence). V lost 5 bases, J lost 2 bases, and 15 bases lay in between. This CDR3 is built from 15 residues. The CDR3 DNA reads as TGTGCCAGCAGCCCCCCGAGGGTACATCAAGAGACCCAGTACTTC. Protein: CASSPPRVHQETQYF.

This clonotype was recorded at least ten times. This CDR3 is CASSLGLRGMGSPLHF. Here the CDR3 DNA reads TGTGCCAGCAGCTTAGGCTTACGCGGAATGGGTTCACCCCTCCACTTT. This sequence joins TRBV7-3 and TRBJ1-6; D not certain. The ends were cut back, 2 bases at V and 9 bases at J, with 17 bases in the middle. The CDR3 spans 16 residues. Germline-derived CDR1 and CDR2 are SGHTA and FQGTGA.

The chain is built from TRBV5-1 and TRBJ1-1; D not certain. Per the germline V gene, CDR1 is SGHRS and CDR2 is YFSETQ. V was clipped by 7 bases and J by 1 base, with 14 bases between them. The length of the CDR3 is 14 residues. CDR3 in amino acids: CASSPGGPNTEAFF. The CDR3 bases are TGCGCCAGCTCCCCTGGAGGGCCGAACACTGAAGCTTTCTTT.

The chain couples TRBV29-1 to TRBJ2-5, with a tentative D call TRBD2 (5 bases). Germline V gene sequence: CDR1 SQVTM, CDR2 ANQGSEA. The CDR3 covers 13 residues. V was trimmed by 3 bases and J by 5 bases, leaving 13 bases between them. The CDR3 region is CSVDGAERETQYF. DNA for the CDR3: TGCAGCGTTGACGGAGCGGAGAGGGAGACCCAGTACTTC.

The rearrangement uses TRBV6-5 and TRBJ1-4; the D is unclear. The CDR3 loop spans 14 amino acids. V lost 5 bases to trimming and J lost 1 base, with 8 bases between them. The germline V gene has CDR1 MNHEY and CDR2 SVGAGI. In nucleotides, the CDR3 is TGTGCCAGCAGTGCACGGGGAACTAATGAAAAACTGTTTTTT. Its translation is CASSARGTNEKLFF.

Notes on this clonotype: This could be a read error, since a much larger clone is one nucleotide away. The J gene is TRBJ1-1, the V gene TRBV6-1; 8 bases agree with TRBD1. The CDR3 spans 12 residues. V gave up 10 bases and J gave up 4 bases; unmatched junction bases: 5. Germline loops: CDR1 MNHNS, CDR2 SASEGT. Here the CDR3 reads CAIRTGFTEAFF. CDR3 in DNA: TGTGCCATCAGGACAGGGTTCACTGAAGCTTTCTTT.

The CDR3 sequence is CASSLGTDSYGYTF. The CDR3 coding sequence is TGTGCCAGCAGCTTAGGCACGGACAGTTATGGCTACACCTTC. The chain combines TRBV5-6 with TRBJ1-2; a possible D gene is TRBD1 (6 bases). The CDR3 extends over 14 amino acids. Germline V gene lookup returns CDR1 SGHDT and CDR2 YYEEEE. The ends were cut back, 2 bases at V and 5 bases at J, with 13 bases in the middle.

This clonotype was recorded only once. V is TRBV6-6 and J is TRBJ1-3; D not certain. The germline CDR1 and CDR2 sequences are MNHNY and SVGAGI (reference sequence). The CDR3 is 13 residues long. The V gene lost 2 bases and the J gene lost 7 bases, with 9 bases spanning the gap. The CDR3 sequence: CASSYLWENTIYF. The CDR3 DNA reads as TGTGCCAGCAGTTACCTTTGGGAGAACACCATATATTTT.

The chain combines TRBV19 with TRBJ1-5; D call uncertain. Trimming took off 0 bases at V and 6 bases at J, with 12 bases between the two ends. Germline CDR1 reads LNHDA; CDR2 reads SQIVND (reference sequence). The CDR3 spans 15 residues. The CDR3 sequence: CASSIDAGGRQPQHF. The CDR3 region has the DNA TGTGCCAGTAGTATAGATGCCGGCGGCCGTCAGCCCCAGCATTTT.

This clonotype was seen more than once but under ten times. The chain joins TRBV25-1 to TRBJ2-5, with D possibly matching TRBD1 (6 bases). This CDR3 is 12 amino acids long. Trimming cost V 11 bases and J 5 bases, with 15 bases left between them. Germline CDR1 reads MGHDK; CDR2 reads SYGVNS. CDR3 amino acids: CACQGMMETQYF. As DNA, the CDR3 is TGTGCCTGTCAGGGGATGATGGAGACCCAGTACTTC.

In this sample, this clonotype turned up many times. The V call is TRBV15, the J call TRBJ1-5, with 8 nucleotides matching TRBD1. Germline V lookup: CDR1 LNHNV, CDR2 YYDKDF (reference sequence). The CDR3 runs to 14 residues. Losses at the gene ends were 1 base for V and 6 bases for J; bases not matched to a gene: 2. CDR3: CATSRAGGGQPQHF. The CDR3, as DNA: TGTGCCACCAGCAGAGCAGGGGGCGGTCAGCCCCAGCATTTT.

This clonotype was picked up many times. The CDR3 DNA follows: TGTGCCAGCAGCTTAGACAGGGGGCGAAGCGAGCAGTACTTC. It is translated as CASSLDRGRSEQYF. The rearrangement joins TRBV11-2 to TRBJ2-7, with 8 bases fitting TRBD1. Trimming removed 0 bases from V and 6 bases from J; junction bases left unmatched: 4. The CDR3 has 14 residues. Per the germline V gene, CDR1 is SGHAT and CDR2 is FQNNGV.

In its sample, this clonotype was seen many times. CDR3 nucleotide sequence: TGTGCCAGCTTTGGAGGGAGGGAGACCCAGTACTTC. Its translation is CASFGGRETQYF. This chain connects TRBV6-5 to TRBJ2-5, with D perhaps TRBD2 (6 bases). This CDR3 contains 12 residues. Germline V gene lookup returns CDR1 MNHEY and CDR2 SVGAGI. V lost 8 bases, J lost 5 bases, and 12 bases lay in between.

This clonotype was counted many times. The CDR3 loop is CAISDPRDYGDTQYF. The CDR3 nucleotides read TGTGCCATCAGTGACCCCCGGGACTACGGGGATACGCAGTATTTT. V gene TRBV10-3 combines with J gene TRBJ2-3, with 7 bases lining up with TRBD2. The CDR3 length is 15 residues. CDR1 is ENHRY, CDR2 SYGVKD, per germline. V gave up 3 bases and J gave up 6 bases; unmatched junction bases: 9.

This clonotype was found a few times. V gene TRBV10-3 combines with J gene TRBJ2-7; 7 bases agree with TRBD1. This CDR3 is built from 14 residues. Looked up from germline, CDR1 is ENHRY and CDR2 is SYGVKD. V shed 0 bases and J 5 bases; nucleotides not matched to a gene: 4. CDR3 amino acids: CAISESDRNNEQYF. CDR3 DNA sequence: TGTGCCATCAGTGAGTCGGACAGGAACAACGAGCAGTACTTC.

This clonotype has at least ten counts. This chain links TRBV12-3 or TRBV12-4 with TRBJ2-2; D gene uncertain. The CDR3 is 12 residues long. V was pared by 7 bases and J by 3 bases, with 6 bases between. CDR3 nucleotide sequence: TGTGCCAGCATTCTTTACACCGGGGAGCTGTTTTTT. Encoded protein: CASILYTGELFF.

The chain joins TRBV2 to TRBJ2-7, with 13 bases fitting TRBD2. The CDR3 runs 16 residues. The V segment lost 4 bases and the J segment 5 bases; nucleotides outside the gene matches: 8. Germline-derived CDR1 and CDR2 are SNHLY and FYNNEI. CDR3 loop: CASSVVRTSGRDEQYF. CDR3 coding DNA: TGTGCCAGCAGTGTAGTTAGGACTAGCGGGAGAGACGAGCAGTACTTC. The whole variable domain, filled in from reference TRBV2 and TRBJ2-7, reads EPEVTQTPSHQVTQMGQEVILRCVPISNHLYFYWYRQILGQKVEFLVSFYNNEISEKSEIFDDQFSVERPDGSNFTLKIRSTKLEDSAMYFCASSVVRTSGRDEQYFGPGTRLTVT.

Ten or more counts support this clonotype. The CDR3 is CASSRTGRGEKLFF. The CDR3 coding sequence is TGTGCCAGCAGTAGGACAGGGAGGGGTGAAAAACTGTTTTTT. This chain joins TRBV6-5 and TRBJ1-4; TRBD1 aligns across 8 bases. Germline V gene sequence: CDR1 MNHEY, CDR2 SVGAGI. V gave up 5 bases and J gave up 7 bases; unmatched junction bases: 6. The CDR3 totals 14 residues.

This clonotype has a count of ten or more. The chain carries TRBV11-2 and TRBJ2-7, with D perhaps being TRBD1 or TRBD2 (5 bases each). The CDR3 extends over 13 amino acids. The germline V gene encodes CDR1 SGHAT and CDR2 FQNNGV. Trimming took 1 base from V and 6 from J, leaving 10 bases between them. CDR3 nucleotide sequence: TGTGCCAGCAGCTTAGTTATGGGGGTCGAGCAGTACTTC. It translates to CASSLVMGVEQYF. Full variable domain (rest looked up from reference TRBV11-2 and TRBJ2-7): EAGVAQSPRYKIIEKRQSVAFWCNPISGHATLYWYQQILGQGPKLLIQFQNNGVVDDSQLPKDRFSAERLKGVDSTLKIQPAKLEDSAVYLCASSLVMGVEQYFGPGTRLTVT.

This clonotype was seen many times. CDR3 sequence (DNA): TGTGCCAGCATCACAGGGGGTTCAAACTATGGCTACACCTTC. It specifies CASITGGSNYGYTF. This chain uses TRBV5-4 with TRBJ1-2; 8 bases are a match to TRBD1. Germline CDR1 and CDR2: SGHNT and YYREEE (reference sequence). With V trimmed by 6 bases and J by 2 bases, 6 bases remained unmatched. The CDR3 is made up of 14 amino acids.

The rearrangement uses TRBV6-4 and TRBJ1-2; a possible D gene is TRBD1 (5 bases). V lost 0 bases and J 3 bases, leaving 11 bases between the germline ends. This CDR3 has 15 amino acids. Germline V gene sequence: CDR1 MRHNA, CDR2 SNTAGT. In DNA form, the CDR3 reads TGTGCCAGCAGTGACTCGACGGGGGGTGACTATGGCTACACCTTC. It encodes CASSDSTGGDYGYTF.

J is TRBJ1-6 and V is TRBV29-1; TRBD1 aligns across 12 bases. V dropped 6 bases and J dropped 9; count of bases not matched to a gene: 9. This CDR3 has 15 amino acids. Germline CDR1 and CDR2: SQVTM and ANQGSEA. The CDR3 region is CSVGTGGASGSPLHF. In nucleotides, the CDR3 is TGCAGCGTGGGGACAGGGGGCGCATCTGGTTCACCCCTCCACTTT. The full variable domain, rest sourced from reference TRBV29-1 and TRBJ1-6, is SAVISQKPSRDICQRGTSLTIQCQVDSQVTMMFWYRQQPGQSLTLIATANQGSEATYESGFVIDKFPISRPNLTFSTLTVSNMSPEDSSIYLCSVGTGGASGSPLHFGNGTRLTVT.